Below, 3 T cell receptor beta chains from the same sample are listed, as sequenced in a study of blood T cell repertoires in COVID-19 (dated by TCRdb to the early 2020s). The library was prepared using the immunoSEQ multiplex PCR assay. In its TCRdb copy, this immuneACCESS table keeps in-frame sequences only and misses some clones. Where compared with another copy, unresolved V genes explain less than half of these, and the others have no known cause. A total of over 90,000 clones appear in this sample, roughly 87% of them only once. Roughly 6% of the sample is in the top ten clones. Material for sequencing was peripheral blood. Receptor source: a human donor in a cohort sampled during active COVID-19.

The chain has TRBV25-1 and TRBJ2-5, with D unclear. CDR1 and CDR2 (germline): MGHDK, SYGVNS. Trimming pared 2 bases from V and 3 bases from J, leaving 7 bases between. The CDR3 is made up of 13 amino acids. In nucleotides, the CDR3 is TGTGCCAGCAGTGAACGAACGGAAGAGACCCAGTACTTC. This sequence encodes CASSERTEETQYF.

The chain is built from TRBV5-1 and TRBJ2-5, with a weak D call TRBD1 (5 bases). V gave up 0 bases and J gave up 2 bases, with 11 bases separating them. This CDR3 is built from 15 residues. Germline V gene sequence: CDR1 SGHRS, CDR2 YFSETQ. The CDR3 nucleotides read TGCGCCAGCAGCTTGGAGGCAGGGTATCAAGAGACCCAGTACTTC. Translating gives CASSLEAGYQETQYF.

The CDR3 spells CASSWGADYSNQPQHF. The CDR3 coding sequence is TGTGCCAGCAGCTGGGGAGCGGACTATAGCAATCAGCCCCAGCATTTT. The V and J genes are TRBV11-2 and TRBJ1-5; D unresolved. V was pared by 4 bases and J by 0 bases, with 13 bases between. This CDR3 has 16 amino acids. Germline CDR1 SGHAT, CDR2 FQNNGV.